This T cell receptor beta chain was retrieved from a study of Tregs in tolerant kidney transplant recipients. Looking at the study overall: An approximately three-day belatacept mixed lymphocyte reaction, sometimes plus 5-day graft donor restimulation, preceded CD4+CD25+CD127- sorting. Recipient cells were told from donor cells by antibody staining. General study findings and limits: Biological reproducibility was not directly addressed in this study. Few patients were studied, so findings need validation in larger groups.

With regard to this clone: Its antigen is currently unknown.

Assay: immunoSEQ multiplex PCR; the TCRdb copy retains only in-frame clones and omits some. The sample has roughly 40,000 clones, roughly 95% seen once. Sequences were obtained from Tregs from blood cultured with allogeneic cells. This receptor was identified in a human donor in good health.

The CDR3 coding sequence is TGTGCCAGCAGCTTAGGAGGTCACCTTCCCATCTCGGACTATGGCTACACCTTC. It codes for CASSLGGHLPISDYGYTF. The rearrangement uses TRBV11-2 and TRBJ1-2; no reliable D call. CDR3 length equals 18 residues. CDR1 SGHAT and CDR2 FQNNGV come from the germline V gene. The V and J ends lost 1 base and 3 bases respectively, with 21 bases between them.